This TCR beta chain was identified during a study of blood T cell repertoires in COVID-19. At the level of the study: T cells, B-cell-depleted T cells, or PBMCs supplied cDNA or gDNA.

Sequencing was performed with immunoSEQ multiplex PCR; in TCRdb, only in-frame clones are kept and a portion is missing. This table has around 160,000 clones, about 81% appearing once. V gave up 7 bases and J gave up 0 bases, with 16 bases separating them. The CDR3 totals 15 residues. Germline CDR1 and CDR2: SEHNR and FQNEAQ (reference sequence). The sequence was collected from a human donor in a cohort sampled during active COVID-19. V usage is TRBV7-9 and J usage is TRBJ2-7; the D is unclear. The sample consisted of peripheral blood. The CDR3: CASTPASTSSYEQYF. The CDR3 coding sequence is TGTGCCAGCACGCCGGCTAGTACGAGCTCCTACGAGCAGTACTTC.